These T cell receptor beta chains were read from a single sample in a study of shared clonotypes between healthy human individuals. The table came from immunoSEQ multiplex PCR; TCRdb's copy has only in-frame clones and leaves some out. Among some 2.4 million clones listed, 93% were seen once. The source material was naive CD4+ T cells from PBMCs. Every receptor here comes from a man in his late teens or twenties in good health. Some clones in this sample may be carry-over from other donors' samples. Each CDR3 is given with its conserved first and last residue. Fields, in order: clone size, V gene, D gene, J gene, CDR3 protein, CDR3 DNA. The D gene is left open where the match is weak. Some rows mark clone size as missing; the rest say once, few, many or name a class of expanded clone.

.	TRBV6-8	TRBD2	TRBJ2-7	CASSYSRASGPSSYEQYF	TGTGCCAGCAGTTACTCTAGGGCTAGCGGCCCGAGCTCCTACGAGCAGTACTTC
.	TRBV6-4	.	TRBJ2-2	CASSDSVGELFF	TGTGCCAGCAGTGACTCGGTCGGGGAGCTGTTTTTT
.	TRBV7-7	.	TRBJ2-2	CASSLGSGGGGELFF	TGTGCCAGCAGCTTAGGAAGTGGGGGCGGCGGGGAGCTGTTTTTT
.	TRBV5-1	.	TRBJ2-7	CASSLEGVYEQYF	TGCGCCAGCAGCTTGGAGGGGGTTTACGAGCAGTACTTC
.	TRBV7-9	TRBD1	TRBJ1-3	CASSVGQIKGNTIYF	TGTGCCAGCAGCGTGGGACAGATTAAGGGAAACACCATATATTTT
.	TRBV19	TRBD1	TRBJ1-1	CASSNRGLGTEAFF	TGTGCCAGTAGCAACAGGGGGCTCGGCACTGAAGCTTTCTTT
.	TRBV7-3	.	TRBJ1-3	CASSLQGQAGNTIYF	TGTGCCAGCAGCTTACAGGGTCAGGCTGGAAACACCATATATTTT
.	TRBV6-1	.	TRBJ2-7	CASSDNGLLSYEQYF	TGTGCCAGCAGTGATAATGGCCTCCTCTCCTACGAGCAGTACTTC
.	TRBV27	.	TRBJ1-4	CASSQTDTPNEKLFF	TGTGCCAGCAGTCAAACGGACACTCCTAATGAAAAACTGTTTTTT
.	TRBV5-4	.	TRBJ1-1	CASSSALNGGTEAFF	TGTGCCAGCAGCTCTGCCCTCAATGGAGGCACTGAAGCTTTCTTT
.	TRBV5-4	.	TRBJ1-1	CASSYLTSMNTEAFF	TGTGCCAGCAGCTACCTGACGTCCATGAACACTGAAGCTTTCTTT
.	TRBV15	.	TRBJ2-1	CATASYNEQFF	TGTGCCACCGCCTCGTACAATGAGCAGTTCTTC
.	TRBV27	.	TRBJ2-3	CASSRYPDTQYF	TGTGCCAGCAGTAGGTATCCGGATACGCAGTATTTT
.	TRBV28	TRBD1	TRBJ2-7	CASSAGTGVPYEQYF	TGTGCCAGCAGTGCCGGGACAGGAGTTCCCTACGAGCAGTACTTC
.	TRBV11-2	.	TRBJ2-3	CASSLRSYLTDTQYF	TGTGCCAGCAGCCTAAGATCATACCTCACAGATACGCAGTATTTT
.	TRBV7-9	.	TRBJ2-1	CASSSRGARGGEEQFF	TGTGCCAGCAGCTCGAGGGGTGCGCGGGGAGGAGAAGAGCAGTTCTTC
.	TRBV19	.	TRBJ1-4	CASSIPRGQIQKLFF	TGTGCCAGTAGTATCCCCCGAGGACAGATACAAAAACTGTTTTTT
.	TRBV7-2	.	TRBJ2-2	CASSLVQGGITGELFF	TGTGCCAGCAGCTTAGTGCAGGGGGGGATCACCGGGGAGCTGTTTTTT
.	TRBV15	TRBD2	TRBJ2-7	CATSKRGGGSYEQYF	TGTGCCACCAGCAAAAGGGGCGGGGGCTCCTACGAGCAGTACTTC
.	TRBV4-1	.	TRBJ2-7	CASSQVVGTYEQYF	TGCGCCAGCAGCCAAGTTGTCGGGACCTACGAGCAGTACTTC
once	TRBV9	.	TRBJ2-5	CASGPAQETQYF	TGTGCCAGCGGACCAGCCCAAGAGACCCAGTACTTC
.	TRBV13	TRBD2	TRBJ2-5	CASSPHRTSGNGETQYF	TGTGCCAGCAGCCCTCACCGGACTAGCGGGAATGGAGAGACCCAGTACTTC
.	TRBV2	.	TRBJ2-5	CASSVRGLGQETQYF	TGTGCCAGCAGTGTCCGGGGGCTAGGACAAGAGACCCAGTACTTC
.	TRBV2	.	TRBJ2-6	CASSGRAGANVLTF	TGTGCCAGCAGTGGGCGAGCTGGGGCCAACGTCCTGACTTTC
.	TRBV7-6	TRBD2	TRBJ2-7	CASSLLGGASSYEQYF	TGTGCCAGCAGCCTACTCGGGGGGGCAAGCTCCTACGAGCAGTACTTC
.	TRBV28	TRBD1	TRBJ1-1	CASSDTGVNTEAFF	TGTGCCAGCAGTGACACAGGGGTGAACACTGAAGCTTTCTTT
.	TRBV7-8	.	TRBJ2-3	CASSLGSADTQYF	TGTGCCAGCAGCTTAGGATCGGCAGATACGCAGTATTTT
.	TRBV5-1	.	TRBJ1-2	CASSFGPPDNYGYTF	TGCGCCAGCAGCTTCGGACCGCCGGATAACTATGGCTACACCTTC
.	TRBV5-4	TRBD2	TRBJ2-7	CASSSAGTTYEQYF	TGTGCCAGCAGCTCGGCCGGGACTACCTACGAGCAGTACTTC
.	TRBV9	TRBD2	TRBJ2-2	CASSALLAGGPGELFF	TGTGCCAGCAGCGCCTTACTAGCGGGAGGGCCCGGGGAGCTGTTTTTT
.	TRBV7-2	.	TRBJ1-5	CASRKGGVEGQPQHF	TGTGCCAGCAGAAAAGGCGGGGTGGAAGGTCAGCCCCAGCATTTT
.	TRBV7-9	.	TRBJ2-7	CASSSYYEQYF	TGTGCCAGCAGCTCTTATTACGAGCAGTACTTC
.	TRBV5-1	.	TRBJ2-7	CASSRLDSYYEQYF	TGCGCCAGCAGCCGCCTGGACAGCTATTACGAGCAGTACTTC
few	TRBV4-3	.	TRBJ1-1	CASSQDVWVRAFF	TGCGCCAGCAGCCAAGATGTCTGGGTGAGAGCTTTCTTT
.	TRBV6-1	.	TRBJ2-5	CASTQLPGYQETQYF	TGTGCCAGCACCCAACTCCCAGGGTACCAAGAGACCCAGTACTTC
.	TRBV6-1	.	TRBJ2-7	CASSERFFQGTYEQYF	TGTGCCAGCAGTGAAAGGTTTTTTCAGGGAACCTACGAGCAGTACTTC
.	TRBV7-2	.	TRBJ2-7	CASSRQRAYEQYF	TGTGCCAGCAGCCGGCAGAGAGCGTACGAGCAGTACTTC
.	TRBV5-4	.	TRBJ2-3	CASSLLARTDTQYF	TGTGCCAGCAGCTTGTTGGCCCGCACAGATACGCAGTATTTT
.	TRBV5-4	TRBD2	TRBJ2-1	CASSPGGGTSAYNEQFF	TGTGCCAGCAGCCCCGGGGGAGGGACTAGCGCATACAATGAGCAGTTCTTC
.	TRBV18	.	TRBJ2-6	CASSQWEGANVLTF	TGTGCCAGCTCACAGTGGGAAGGGGCCAACGTCCTGACTTTC
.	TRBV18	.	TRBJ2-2	CASSPWVQATNTGELFF	TGTGCCAGCTCACCCTGGGTACAGGCTACGAACACCGGGGAGCTGTTTTTT
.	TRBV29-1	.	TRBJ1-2	CSLSRTVNYGYTF	TGCAGCTTAAGTAGGACAGTTAACTATGGCTACACCTTC
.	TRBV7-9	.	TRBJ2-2	CASSLVRYGELFF	TGTGCCAGCAGCTTAGTGCGGTACGGGGAGCTGTTTTTT
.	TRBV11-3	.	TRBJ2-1	CASSPFLSSYNEQFF	TGTGCCAGCAGCCCCTTTCTGAGCTCCTACAATGAGCAGTTCTTC
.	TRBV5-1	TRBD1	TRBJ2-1	CASSLEGTVYNEQFF	TGCGCCAGCAGCTTGGAGGGGACAGTCTACAATGAGCAGTTCTTC
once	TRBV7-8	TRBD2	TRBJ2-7	CASSLGSSGSYEQYF	TGTGCCAGCAGCTTAGGATCTAGCGGGAGCTACGAGCAGTACTTC
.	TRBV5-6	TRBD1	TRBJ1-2	CASSQEEGQYYGYTF	TGTGCCAGCAGCCAAGAGGAGGGACAGTACTATGGCTACACCTTC
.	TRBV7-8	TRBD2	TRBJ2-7	CASSLRREVWYEQYF	TGTGCCAGCAGCTTAAGGCGGGAGGTATGGTACGAGCAGTACTTC